What follows are 8 T cell receptor beta chains derived from one specimen sequenced in a study of cytomegalovirus exposure and HLA in healthy donors. A multiplex PCR was run with 60 Vbeta primers and 13 Jbeta primers. TCRdb's copy holds only in-frame clones and misses some; the assay was immunoSEQ multiplex PCR. The sample yields 120,000 or so clones, 83% seen once. The sequenced sample consisted of PBMCs. The receptors shown here come from a woman in her thirties or forties in good health and CMV-seropositive.

The V call is TRBV6-6, the J call TRBJ2-7, with 7 bases lining up with TRBD1. V was pared by 2 bases and J by 0 bases, with 7 bases of the junction left unmatched. Germline V gene sequence: CDR1 MNHNY, CDR2 SVGAGI (reference sequence). The CDR3 covers 16 residues. The CDR3 sequence is CASSYLSTGISYEQYF. CDR3 sequence (DNA): TGTGCCAGCAGTTACCTCTCGACAGGGATCTCCTACGAGCAGTACTTC.

V is TRBV9 and J is TRBJ1-2, with D perhaps matching TRBD1 (6 bases). The germline V gene has CDR1 SGDLS and CDR2 YYNGEE. The CDR3 spans 17 residues. The V end was cut by 4 bases, the J end by 10 bases, with 29 bases between. The CDR3 coding sequence is TGTGCCAGCAGCACCCCGGGGGGCCTTGAACATGGTGTGGACTACACCTTC. This codes for CASSTPGGLEHGVDYTF.

In its sample, this clone was seen a few times. V is TRBV23-1 and J is TRBJ1-6, with TRBD1 as a possible D gene (6 bases). TRBV23-1 has ORF status, its function being uncertain. The CDR3 totals 16 residues. V was shortened by 4 bases and J by 6 bases, with 16 bases between the two germline ends. CDR3 sequence: CASSLAARGGNSPLHF. In nucleotides, the CDR3 is TGCGCCAGCAGTCTGGCAGCCAGGGGTGGTAATTCACCCCTCCACTTT.

This clone appeared once. V usage is TRBV4-3 and J usage is TRBJ2-3, with TRBD1 as a possible D gene (5 bases). The CDR3 covers 14 residues. Deletions cut 4 bases from V and 0 bases from J, with 8 bases between. Germline CDR1 reads LGHNA; CDR2 reads YSLEER. CDR3 sequence reads: CASSPDKSTDTQYF. CDR3 bases: TGCGCCAGCAGCCCGGACAAAAGCACAGATACGCAGTATTTT.

CDR3 amino acids: CASSQGIAGVMSYEQYF. CDR3 nucleotides: TGCGCCAGCAGCCAAGGGATAGCGGGAGTGATGTCCTACGAGCAGTACTTC. The rearrangement links TRBV4-1 to TRBJ2-7; 9 nucleotides match TRBD2. Germline V CDR1 and CDR2: MGHRA, YSYEKL. The CDR3 contains 17 residues. V gave up 1 base and J gave up 1 base; unmatched junction bases: 8.

V and J are TRBV5-1 and TRBJ2-1, with D perhaps TRBD1 (6 bases). V shed 4 bases and J shed 9 bases, with 23 bases lying between them. The CDR3 has 16 amino acids. CDR1 and CDR2 from the germline V gene are SGHRS and YFSETQ. The CDR3 DNA is TGCGCCAGCAGCACTCTCACAGGGTTTGGTGACTTTGAGCAGTTCTTC. Encoded protein: CASSTLTGFGDFEQFF. The variable domain in full, completed from reference TRBV5-1 and TRBJ2-1, reads KAGVTQTPRYLIKTRGQQVTLSCSPISGHRSVSWYQQTPGQGLQFLFEYFSETQRNKGNFPGRFSGRQFSNSRSEMNVSTLELGDSALYLCASSTLTGFGDFEQFFGPGTRLTVL.

This chain connects TRBV10-1 to TRBJ2-1, with TRBD2 matching over 10 bases. Trimming removed 10 bases from V and 8 bases from J; junction bases left unmatched: 17. Germline V gene lookup returns CDR1 WNHNN and CDR2 SYGVQD (reference sequence). The CDR3 loop spans 16 amino acids. The CDR3 region is CATPPSGRFLAHEQFF. CDR3 coding DNA: TGCGCCACCCCTCCTAGCGGGAGATTTCTGGCCCATGAGCAGTTCTTC.

The J gene is TRBJ2-7, the V gene TRBV2, with 8 bases identical to TRBD2. The CDR3 spans 14 residues. CDR1 and CDR2 (germline): SNHLY, FYNNEI. V shed 6 bases and J 6 bases; nucleotides not matched to a gene: 10. The CDR3 is CASSPGLVSREQYF. For the CDR3, the DNA is TGTGCCAGCAGCCCGGGACTAGTGTCCCGCGAGCAGTACTTC.